The next 28 T cell receptor beta chains were all read from a single sample in a study of sequential checkpoint blockade in melanoma (dated by TCRdb to about 2019). Library method: the immunoSEQ multiplex PCR assay. TCRdb's version of the immuneACCESS table is confined to in-frame rearrangements and falls short of the full clone set. An unresolved V gene accounts for under half of the shortfall where checked; the remainder is of unknown origin. Across this sample there are under 15,000 clones, with approximately 80% seen only once. 6% to 8.5% of the sample comes from the top ten. Interpreted using the paper, the treatment or condition label stands for: randomized to nivolumab then ipilimumab (arm A) or the reverse (arm B). The sequencing here drew on CD8+ T cells sorted from blood (inferred from file names), taken from a patient given nivolumab and ipilimumab in sequence. These receptors were obtained from a human donor with melanoma.

The sample holds a few counts of this clone. The chain uses TRBV7-9 and TRBJ2-3, with TRBD2 identical over 8 bases. The junction had 6 bases not matched to a gene; V was cut back by 5 bases and J by 2 bases. The CDR3 sequence is 15 residues long. Germline CDR1 SEHNR, CDR2 FQNEAQ (reference sequence). This chain's CDR3 is CASSRSGINTDTQYF. The CDR3 nucleotides read TGTGCCAGCAGCCGTAGCGGGATTAACACAGATACGCAGTATTTT.

V gene TRBV5-1 combines with J gene TRBJ2-7; TRBD2 matches at 7 bases. CDR3 length: 13 residues. The V gene's germline CDR1 is SGHRS and CDR2 YFSETQ. J lost 5 bases, V lost 4 bases, and 6 bases had no gene match. The DNA for the CDR3 is TGCGCCAGCAGCGGGAGGGACGGCGACGAGCAGTACTTC. It is translated as CASSGRDGDEQYF.

The table lists this clone with a count of one. The rearrangement links TRBV10-2 to TRBJ2-1; the match to TRBD2 covers 9 bases. Trimming cost V 6 bases and J 4 bases; bases outside gene matches: 4. Germline V gives CDR1 WSHSY, CDR2 SAAADI. The CDR3 length is 14 residues. The chain's CDR3 is CASRVAGEYNEQFF. The CDR3 DNA reads as TGCGCCAGCAGGGTAGCGGGGGAGTACAATGAGCAGTTCTTC.

This clone is labeled large. J is TRBJ2-1 and V is TRBV7-8; possibly TRBD1 for D (5 bases). CDR1 and CDR2 (germline): SGHVS, FQNEAQ. The V gene lost 3 bases and the J gene lost 10 bases, with 10 bases spanning the gap. There are 12 residues in the CDR3. The CDR3 protein is CASSLETAEQFF. The CDR3 DNA follows: TGTGCCAGCAGCTTGGAGACAGCCGAGCAGTTCTTC.

There are a few counts of this clone. The V call is TRBV6-4, the J call TRBJ2-3; D possibly corresponds to TRBD2 (5 bases). This CDR3 has 15 residues. Trimming cost V 3 bases and J 0 bases, with 10 bases left between them. Germline-derived CDR1 and CDR2 are MRHNA and SNTAGT. CDR3 sequence (DNA): TGTGCCAGCAGTGAGCGGCCGGGAAGCACAGATACGCAGTATTTT. Amino acids: CASSERPGSTDTQYF.

The chain carries TRBV6-4 and TRBJ2-3, with 8 nucleotides matching TRBD2. J was trimmed by 2 bases and V by 0 bases; bases with no gene match: 4. This CDR3 has 16 amino acids. Germline V CDR1 and CDR2: MRHNA, SNTAGT. In DNA form, the CDR3 reads TGTGCCAGCAGTGACTCGGTTAGCGGGGACACAGATACGCAGTATTTT. Its protein product is CASSDSVSGDTDTQYF.

The rearrangement uses TRBV4-1 and TRBJ1-6; D call uncertain. The length of the CDR3 is 14 residues. V was trimmed by 4 bases and J by 13 bases, leaving 17 bases between them. Looked up from germline, CDR1 is MGHRA and CDR2 is YSYEKL. The CDR3 DNA reads as TGCGCCAGCAGCCCAAGTGGCCAACCCTCCCCCCTCCACTTT. Translated: CASSPSGQPSPLHF.

The chain carries TRBV6-5 and TRBJ2-2; D might be TRBD2 (5 bases). The V and J ends lost 4 bases and 8 bases respectively, with 11 bases between them. There are 13 residues in the CDR3. In germline, CDR1 is MNHEY, CDR2 SVGAGI. The CDR3 DNA sequence: TGTGCCAGCAGTTCGACGGGCGGGGGGGAGCTGTTTTTT. It translates to CASSSTGGGELFF.

This clone occurred a few times. The rearrangement joins TRBV9 to TRBJ2-2, with D possibly matching TRBD1 (5 bases). CDR1 is SGDLS and CDR2 is YYNGEE in the germline V gene. The CDR3 has 16 amino acids. Trimming removed 0 bases at V and 0 bases at J, with 9 bases between. The CDR3 sequence is CASSVEADTNTGELFF. CDR3 coding DNA: TGTGCCAGCAGCGTAGAGGCGGACACGAACACCGGGGAGCTGTTTTTT.

This clone appeared a few times. The chain has TRBV19 and TRBJ1-5; D gene ambiguous. This CDR3 is built from 13 residues. The V end was cut by 3 bases, the J end by 6 bases, with 9 bases between. Germline V CDR1 and CDR2: LNHDA, SQIVND (reference sequence). CDR3 loop: CASSIRESQPQHF. In nucleotides, the CDR3 is TGTGCCAGTAGTATCCGGGAGAGTCAGCCCCAGCATTTT.

This chain uses TRBV6-5 with TRBJ2-1; the D gene is possibly TRBD1 (5 bases). The germline V and J ends were trimmed by 2 bases and 8 bases, with 13 bases remaining between them. This CDR3 contains 14 residues. CDR1 MNHEY and CDR2 SVGAGI come from the germline V gene. The CDR3 coding sequence is TGTGCCAGCAGTTACGCGCAGGGAACCGATGAGCAGTTCTTC. Translating gives CASSYAQGTDEQFF.

The V gene is TRBV7-3, the J gene TRBJ1-1, with D perhaps TRBD1 (6 bases). CDR1 is SGHTA, CDR2 FQGTGA, per germline. This CDR3 spans 13 amino acids. Trimming took 5 bases from V and 8 from J, leaving 15 bases between them. In DNA, the CDR3 is TGTGCCAGCAGCCCCGGTACAGGGAGAGAAGCTTTCTTT. Translation: CASSPGTGREAFF.

The gene calls are TRBV28 and TRBJ1-5; no definite D call. Germline V gene sequence: CDR1 MDHEN, CDR2 SYDVKM. V was cut by 1 base and J by 7 bases, with 14 bases left in between. The CDR3 contains 15 residues. Here the CDR3 reads CASSLLITGKQPQHF. CDR3 sequence (DNA): TGTGCCAGCAGTTTATTAATCACGGGGAAACAGCCCCAGCATTTT.

This clone was counted a single time. The V call is TRBV10-3, the J call TRBJ1-1; D unclear. The germline CDR1 and CDR2 sequences are ENHRY and SYGVKD. With 10 bases removed from V and 4 bases from J, the gap between germline ends came to 19 bases. The CDR3 loop spans 14 amino acids. CDR3 sequence (DNA): TGTGCCACCCGGGATCTAGGAGAGGGCACTGAAGCTTTCTTT. This codes for CATRDLGEGTEAFF.

The chain carries TRBV27 and TRBJ2-1; D is perhaps TRBD1 (6 bases). Germline lookup yields CDR1 MNHEY and CDR2 SMNVEV (reference sequence). The CDR3 covers 15 residues. Trimming left V 4 bases short and J 10 bases short, with 20 bases between. The CDR3 loop reads CASSYYWTAYLEQFF. In nucleotides, the CDR3 is TGTGCCAGCAGTTACTATTGGACAGCCTATTTGGAGCAGTTCTTC.

V usage is TRBV6-1 and J usage is TRBJ2-1, with 11 bases fitting TRBD2. Trimming at V came to 2 bases and at J to 8 bases, leaving 5 bases not matched to a gene. The CDR3 is 15 residues long. Per germline, CDR1 MNHNS and CDR2 SASEGT. CDR3 amino acids: CASSEIAGGLDEQFF. CDR3 in DNA: TGTGCCAGCAGTGAAATAGCGGGAGGGCTAGATGAGCAGTTCTTC.

V usage is TRBV6-5 and J usage is TRBJ1-2; D is uncertain. Per the germline V gene, CDR1 is MNHEY and CDR2 is SVGAGI. Trimming took 0 bases from V and 4 from J, leaving 9 bases between them. This CDR3 contains 14 residues. CDR3 protein: CASSYSGGSYGYTF. CDR3 DNA: TGTGCCAGCAGTTACTCCGGCGGTTCCTATGGCTACACCTTC.

The V call is TRBV28, the J call TRBJ1-2; TRBD1 aligns across 12 bases. Germline V CDR1 and CDR2: MDHEN, SYDVKM. V lost 2 bases and J lost 4; bases outside the gene matches: 14. CDR3 size: 19 residues. CDR3 amino acids: CASSLGGRDRGLWSYGYTF. CDR3 coding DNA: TGTGCCAGCAGTTTAGGGGGACGGGACAGGGGGCTGTGGAGCTATGGCTACACCTTC.

The V and J genes are TRBV4-1 and TRBJ1-1; tentative D call: TRBD1 (6 bases). The length of the CDR3 is 13 residues. Looked up from germline, CDR1 is MGHRA and CDR2 is YSYEKL. Deletions cut 4 bases from V and 5 bases from J, with 11 bases between. The CDR3 DNA is TGCGCCAGCAGCCCGCAGGGGAGTACTGAAGCTTTCTTT. Its protein product is CASSPQGSTEAFF.

This clone was observed once. The chain has TRBV5-6 and TRBJ2-1; 8 bases fit TRBD2. This CDR3 spans 14 amino acids. The germline CDR1 and CDR2 sequences are SGHDT and YYEEEE. The V segment lost 2 bases and the J segment 10 bases; nucleotides outside the gene matches: 8. The DNA for the CDR3 is TGTGCCAGCAGCTTCGGTGAAGCGGGGGAGGAGCAGTTCTTC. Translation gives CASSFGEAGEEQFF.

This chain uses TRBV13 with TRBJ1-1; tentative D call: TRBD1 (6 bases). Deletions cut 4 bases from V and 0 bases from J, with 12 bases between. CDR1 and CDR2 from the germline V gene are PRHDT and FYEKMQ (reference sequence). CDR3 size: 15 residues. CDR3 sequence (DNA): TGTGCCAGCAGCTCGGCGGGGGCAATGAACACTGAAGCTTTCTTT. Amino acids: CASSSAGAMNTEAFF.

The chain is built from TRBV28 and TRBJ2-7; 7 bases fit TRBD1. The V and J ends lost 7 bases and 3 bases, in that order; junction bases with no gene match: 0. CDR1 is MDHEN, CDR2 SYDVKM, per germline. This CDR3 spans 11 amino acids. The DNA for the CDR3 is TGTGCCAGCACAGGGGGCTACGAGCAGTACTTC. As protein: CASTGGYEQYF.

The chain is built from TRBV28 and TRBJ2-7, with no clear D. CDR1 is MDHEN and CDR2 is SYDVKM in the germline V gene. This CDR3 comprises 13 residues. V lost 3 bases, J lost 2 bases, and 8 bases lay in between. CDR3 in DNA: TGTGCCAGCAGTTTTGGCAGAACCTACGAGCAGTACTTC. Translated: CASSFGRTYEQYF.

The chain carries TRBV5-8 and TRBJ1-1; TRBD1 agrees at 7 bases. Losses at the gene ends were 3 bases for V and 10 bases for J; bases not matched to a gene: 6. CDR3 length: 12 residues. In germline, CDR1 is SGHTS, CDR2 YDEGEE. CDR3 sequence reads: CASSWGTDLAFF. DNA of the CDR3: TGTGCCAGCAGCTGGGGGACAGACTTAGCTTTCTTT. The full variable domain, in which reference TRBV5-8 and TRBJ1-1 provide the parts outside the CDR3, is EAGVTQSPTHLIKTRGQQATLRCSPISGHTSVYWYQQALGLGLQFLLWYDEGEERNRGNFPPRFSGRQFPNYSSELNVNALELEDSALYLCASSWGTDLAFFGQGTRLTVV.

This chain uses TRBV27 with TRBJ2-7; unclear D gene. CDR3 length equals 11 residues. Germline-derived CDR1 and CDR2 are MNHEY and SMNVEV (reference sequence). V shed 6 bases and J shed 3 bases, with 6 bases lying between them. The CDR3: CASSFNYEQYF. The CDR3 nucleotides are TGTGCCAGCAGCTTTAACTACGAGCAGTACTTC.

The chain employs TRBV13 and TRBJ2-1, with 9 bases lining up with TRBD2. The CDR3 contains 15 residues. Germline CDR1 and CDR2: PRHDT and FYEKMQ (reference sequence). Trimming cost V 7 bases and J 6 bases; bases outside gene matches: 10. CDR3 loop: CASNIRLAVANEQFF. For the CDR3, the DNA is TGTGCCAGCAACATCAGACTAGCGGTGGCCAATGAGCAGTTCTTC.

V gene TRBV7-6 combines with J gene TRBJ2-5; TRBD2 agrees at 11 bases. Trimming at V came to 1 base and at J to 2 bases, leaving 3 bases not matched to a gene. From germline, CDR1 is SGHVS and CDR2 FNYEAQ. This CDR3 has 16 residues. The chain's CDR3 is CASSLDLAGGQETQYF. CDR3 sequence (DNA): TGTGCCAGCAGCTTAGATCTAGCGGGGGGACAAGAGACCCAGTACTTC.

The chain is built from TRBV19 and TRBJ1-1; TRBD1 might be the D (5 bases). Trimming took off 3 bases at V and 1 base at J, with 9 bases between the two ends. The germline V gene encodes CDR1 LNHDA and CDR2 SQIVND (reference sequence). The CDR3 covers 14 residues. The CDR3 region has the DNA TGTGCCAGTAGTATGGGACTCGAGAACACTGAAGCTTTCTTT. It yields the protein CASSMGLENTEAFF.